These 13 T cell receptor beta chains were sequenced from one sample in a study of blood T cell repertoires in COVID-19. Repertoires were generated with immunoSEQ multiplex PCR, while TCRdb's copy carries only in-frame clones and drops some. Of roughly 300,000 clones listed, under 90% are singletons. The sample taken for sequencing was peripheral blood. These receptors were taken from a woman aged 45-65 years who had recovered from COVID-19.

The table lists this clone with a count of one. The J gene is TRBJ2-3, the V gene TRBV3-1 (or the pseudogene TRBV3-2); 9 bases agree with TRBD2. The V gene end was trimmed by 4 bases and the J gene end by 0 bases; junction bases not matched to a gene: 11. CDR3 length: 18 amino acids. The germline CDR1 and CDR2 sequences are LGHDT and YNNKEL (reference sequence). In DNA, the CDR3 is TGTGCCAGCAGCCCCTTCAGGCCTAGCGGGACTAGCACAGATACGCAGTATTTT. It yields the protein CASSPFRPSGTSTDTQYF.

The chain combines TRBV7-9 with TRBJ2-5; TRBD1 aligns across 7 bases. Germline loops: CDR1 SEHNR, CDR2 FQNEAQ (reference sequence). V shed 6 bases and J 1 base; nucleotides not matched to a gene: 5. The CDR3 loop spans 14 amino acids. DNA for the CDR3: TGTGCCAGCAGTTGGGACAGCGTCCAAGAGACCCAGTACTTC. It translates to CASSWDSVQETQYF.

This clone was seen just once. The chain couples TRBV5-4 to TRBJ2-3; D is possibly TRBD2 (7 bases). The CDR3 is 17 residues long. Deletions cut 4 bases from V and 3 bases from J, with 21 bases between. From germline, CDR1 is SGHNT and CDR2 YYREEE (reference sequence). CDR3 nucleotide sequence: TGTGCCAGCAGCCCGAGTTCCCGGGGGGCCGGGACAGATACGCAGTATTTT. Protein product: CASSPSSRGAGTDTQYF.

V is TRBV19 and J is TRBJ2-1; D is unclear. Per the germline V gene, CDR1 is LNHDA and CDR2 is SQIVND (reference sequence). The V and J ends lost 3 bases and 1 base respectively, with 10 bases between them. The CDR3 is 15 amino acids. The CDR3 DNA follows: TGTGCCAGTAGTATTTCACAGCAGTCCTACAATGAGCAGTTCTTC. It specifies CASSISQQSYNEQFF.

The chain has TRBV19 and TRBJ2-1; the match to TRBD2 covers 11 bases. The V segment lost 0 bases and the J segment 6 bases; nucleotides outside the gene matches: 7. The CDR3 runs to 17 residues. Germline CDR1 LNHDA, CDR2 SQIVND (reference sequence). CDR3 residues: CASSIDLIAGGSNEQFF. The CDR3 DNA sequence: TGTGCCAGTAGTATAGATCTGATAGCGGGAGGGTCCAATGAGCAGTTCTTC.

This sequence joins TRBV9 and TRBJ2-1; unclear D gene. Trimming left V 0 bases short and J 2 bases short, with 9 bases between. There are 15 residues in the CDR3. Germline values: CDR1 SGDLS, CDR2 YYNGEE. CDR3 loop: CASSVGAGAYNEQFF. The CDR3 DNA follows: TGTGCCAGCAGCGTAGGTGCAGGTGCCTACAATGAGCAGTTCTTC.

In its sample, this clone was seen a few times. The V and J genes are TRBV10-1 and TRBJ2-2; 8 nucleotides line up with TRBD1. This CDR3 spans 14 amino acids. The ends lost 6 bases at V and 8 bases at J; junction bases unmatched: 8. The germline V gene encodes CDR1 WNHNN and CDR2 SYGVQD (reference sequence). The CDR3 region is CASRRWTGSGELFF. The CDR3 coding sequence is TGCGCCAGCAGACGATGGACAGGGTCAGGGGAGCTGTTTTTT.

Worth noting for this clone: Other DNA sequences in the same sample also yield this CDR3. The chain joins TRBV18 to TRBJ2-5, with a possible D match to TRBD1 (8 bases). V was shortened by 6 bases and J by 5 bases, with 19 bases between the two germline ends. The CDR3 loop spans 15 amino acids. Germline CDR1 reads KGHSH; CDR2 reads LQKENI. CDR3 amino acids: CASSPRGQGGETQYF. Written as DNA, the CDR3 is TGTGCCAGCTCCCCCCGAGGACAGGGAGGGGAGACCCAGTACTTC. Supplemented by reference TRBV18 and TRBJ2-5, the full variable domain reads NAGVMQNPRHLVRRRGQEARLRCSPMKGHSHVYWYRQLPEEGLKFMVYLQKENIIDESGMPKERFSAEFPKEGPSILRIQQVVRGDSAAYFCASSPRGQGGETQYFGPGTRLLVL.

The genes are TRBV6-2 or TRBV6-3 and TRBJ1-2; the match to TRBD1 covers 7 bases. J gave up 5 bases and V 6 bases, and 12 bases lay outside the gene matches. Germline V lookup: CDR1 MNHEY, CDR2 SVGEGT. This CDR3 comprises 15 residues. The DNA for the CDR3 is TGTGCCAGCAGCAAAACCGGGACAGCCGTATATGGCTACACCTTC. This translates into CASSKTGTAVYGYTF.

V is TRBV7-2 and J is TRBJ1-4; TRBD1 might be the D (6 bases). Per the germline V gene, CDR1 is SGHTA and CDR2 is FQGNSA. There are 13 residues in the CDR3. Trimming took off 5 bases at V and 14 bases at J, with 18 bases between the two ends. CDR3 DNA: TGTGCCAGCAGCAAGGGACCGCTGAGGGGGCTGTTTTTT. Amino acid sequence: CASSKGPLRGLFF.

The chain joins TRBV27 to TRBJ1-2; 7 bases align to TRBD1. CDR1 and CDR2 from the germline V gene are MNHEY and SMNVEV (reference sequence). This CDR3 is 16 amino acids long. The trim removed 5 bases at V and 8 bases at J, leaving 17 bases unmatched. In DNA, the CDR3 is TGTGCCAGCAGTCCGGAAGAGGGAGACAGGGTAGAAGGCTACACCTTC. This codes for CASSPEEGDRVEGYTF.

This rearrangement joins TRBV9 to TRBJ2-7; TRBD1 agrees at 8 bases. V gave up 0 bases and J gave up 3 bases; unmatched junction bases: 2. CDR3 length equals 14 residues. From germline, CDR1 is SGDLS and CDR2 YYNGEE. CDR3 amino acids: CASSVATGDYEQYF. CDR3 bases: TGTGCCAGCAGCGTAGCGACAGGGGACTACGAGCAGTACTTC.

The V gene is TRBV4-3, the J gene TRBJ2-1; 7 nucleotides line up with TRBD1. Losses at the gene ends were 1 base for V and 9 bases for J; bases not matched to a gene: 9. This CDR3 contains 15 residues. Germline values: CDR1 LGHNA, CDR2 YSLEER. The CDR3 sequence: CASSQGDRVRGEQFF. The CDR3 nucleotides read TGCGCCAGCAGCCAAGGCGACAGGGTAAGGGGTGAGCAGTTCTTC.